Following are 16 T cell receptor beta chains from one sample sequenced in a study of STAT5B mutations in CD4+ large granular lymphocyte leukemia. The data were produced by immunoSEQ multiplex PCR, yet TCRdb's version contains in-frame clones alone and is incomplete. The sample includes about 33,000 clones, roughly 80% seen only once; the top ten take 4% to 4.5%. Sequenced input: CD4+ T cells from blood buffy coats. Receptor source: a human donor in good health.

The chain recombines TRBV28 with TRBJ1-2; D unresolved. Germline assignment: CDR1 MDHEN and CDR2 SYDVKM. CDR3 length: 14 residues. The V gene lost 4 bases and the J gene lost 4 bases, with 13 bases spanning the gap. This CDR3 reads CASSSRMATYGYTF. DNA for the CDR3: TGTGCCAGCAGTTCTCGGATGGCGACCTATGGCTACACCTTC.

This chain links TRBV7-2 with TRBJ1-1, with TRBD1 matching over 7 bases. V was clipped by 5 bases and J by 5 bases; unmatched bases: 8. Germline V gives CDR1 SGHTA, CDR2 FQGNSA. The CDR3 has 14 amino acids. The CDR3 region is CASSRDRAITEAFF. The CDR3 region has the DNA TGTGCCAGCAGCCGCGACAGGGCTATAACTGAAGCTTTCTTT.

This chain uses TRBV10-3 with TRBJ2-5, with 10 positions matching TRBD2. Germline values: CDR1 ENHRY, CDR2 SYGVKD. The CDR3 is 16 amino acids. Trimming took 0 bases from V and 5 from J; bases not matched to a gene: 6. Here the CDR3 reads CAISESGTSALETQYF. In DNA form, the CDR3 reads TGTGCCATCAGTGAGTCCGGGACTAGCGCACTCGAGACCCAGTACTTC.

The rearrangement links TRBV19 to TRBJ1-2; no clear D. The CDR3 runs 15 residues. Germline CDR1 is LNHDA and CDR2 is SQIVND (reference sequence). Trimming left V 2 bases short and J 5 bases short, with 15 bases between. The chain's CDR3 is CASSILGGTEYGYTF. In DNA form, the CDR3 reads TGTGCCAGTAGTATATTGGGAGGCACGGAGTATGGCTACACCTTC.

This chain uses TRBV4-3 with TRBJ2-1, with 8 bases matching TRBD2. The germline V gene encodes CDR1 LGHNA and CDR2 YSLEER. The CDR3 consists of 15 residues. The J segment lost 2 bases and the V segment lost 11 bases, leaving 11 bases of the junction unmatched. Written as DNA, the CDR3 is TGCGCCGGAGGCCTAGCGGGCTCTCCCTACAATGAGCAGTTCTTC. Residues: CAGGLAGSPYNEQFF.

The V gene is TRBV7-2, the J gene TRBJ2-5; possibly TRBD1 or TRBD2 for D (6 bases each). The CDR3 covers 13 residues. V gave up 7 bases and J gave up 7 bases, with 16 bases separating them. Germline lookup yields CDR1 SGHTA and CDR2 FQGNSA. The CDR3 nucleotides are TGTGCCAGCACCCTGGACCGGGGGCCGACCCAGTACTTC. Translating it yields CASTLDRGPTQYF.

In the case of this clone: Germline and junction disagree at one end, which may indicate a read error. The chain combines TRBV27 with TRBJ2-5; a possible D gene is TRBD2 (5 bases). Germline V gene sequence: CDR1 MNHEY, CDR2 SMNVEV (reference sequence). The CDR3 has 14 residues. Here the CDR3 DNA reads TGTGCCAGCAATTTACTGGAGGACCAAGAGACCCAGTACTTC. It translates to CASNLLEDQETQYF.

The chain recombines TRBV28 with TRBJ2-3; D not certain. Trimming took 5 bases from V and 5 from J, leaving 8 bases between them. The CDR3 covers 12 residues. Germline V CDR1 and CDR2: MDHEN, SYDVKM. The CDR3 is CASSVTLDTQYF. CDR3 sequence (DNA): TGTGCCAGCAGTGTGACCTTAGATACGCAGTATTTT.

The J gene is TRBJ2-6, the V gene TRBV4-2, with D unclear. The V and J ends lost 5 bases and 3 bases respectively, with 8 bases between them. Germline loops: CDR1 LGHNA, CDR2 YNFKEQ. The CDR3 totals 14 residues. CDR3 protein: CASSMTSGANVLTF. In DNA, the CDR3 is TGTGCCAGCAGCATGACAAGTGGGGCCAACGTCCTGACTTTC.

This clone was seen once. The chain has TRBV4-2 and TRBJ2-7; 9 bases line up with TRBD2. Germline V gives CDR1 LGHNA, CDR2 YNFKEQ. This CDR3 spans 15 amino acids. Trimming cost V 4 bases and J 5 bases; bases outside gene matches: 9. In DNA form, the CDR3 reads TGTGCCAGCAGCCGCCTCCTGGGACTAGCAGACGAGCAGTACTTC. Translating it yields CASSRLLGLADEQYF.

The rearrangement uses TRBV7-9 and TRBJ2-3; D gene ambiguous. Germline V gene sequence: CDR1 SEHNR, CDR2 FQNEAQ (reference sequence). The germline V and J ends were trimmed by 3 bases and 3 bases, with 10 bases remaining between them. The CDR3 spans 14 residues. For the CDR3, the DNA is TGTGCCAGCAGCTTGTGGGGTAGAACAGATACGCAGTATTTT. This sequence encodes CASSLWGRTDTQYF. Based on the CDR3 plus reference TRBV7-9 and TRBJ2-3, the full variable domain is DTGVSQNPRHKITKRGQNVTFRCDPISEHNRLYWYRQTLGQGPEFLTYFQNEAQLEKSRLLSDRFSAERPKGSFSTLEIQRTEQGDSAMYLCASSLWGRTDTQYFGPGTRLTVL.

The chain uses TRBV28 and TRBJ1-4; 9 bases match TRBD1. Germline trimming cut 3 bases from V and 8 bases from J; bases unmatched to any gene: 13. The CDR3 has 17 amino acids. CDR1 and CDR2 from the germline V gene are MDHEN and SYDVKM. The CDR3 loop reads CASSLLYSRDRDEKLFF. In DNA, the CDR3 is TGTGCCAGCAGTTTGTTGTATTCGCGGGACAGGGACGAAAAACTGTTTTTT.

V is TRBV9 and J is TRBJ2-2, with 11 bases aligning to TRBD1. There are 14 residues in the CDR3. CDR1 and CDR2 (germline): SGDLS, YYNGEE. V lost 3 bases and J lost 7; bases outside the gene matches: 2. In DNA, the CDR3 is TGTGCCAGCAGCGCGGACAGGGGGCTCGGGGAGCTGTTTTTT. Encoded protein: CASSADRGLGELFF.

The V and J genes are TRBV30 and TRBJ1-4; D unresolved. Germline CDR1 is GTSNPN and CDR2 is SVGIG (reference sequence). There are 14 residues in the CDR3. V dropped 4 bases and J dropped 0 bases, with 9 bases sitting between them. Written as DNA, the CDR3 is TGTGCCTGGACCCAACAGCCAACTAATGAAAAACTGTTTTTT. It encodes CAWTQQPTNEKLFF.

The chain has TRBV12-5 and TRBJ2-5; TRBD1 might be the D (6 bases). The CDR3 has 13 residues. Between the trimmed V and J ends, which lost 5 bases and 4 bases, there was a span of 11 bases. Germline CDR1 and CDR2: LGHNT and FRNRAP. Here the CDR3 DNA reads TGTGCTAGTGGTATCGGGACACGAGAGACCCAGTACTTC. Amino acid sequence: CASGIGTRETQYF.

The chain couples TRBV28 to TRBJ2-5; 11 bases line up with TRBD2. Per the germline V gene, CDR1 is MDHEN and CDR2 is SYDVKM. The CDR3 is 18 amino acids. The ends lost 7 bases at V and 4 bases at J; junction bases unmatched: 17. The CDR3 coding sequence is TGTGCCAGCACCGAATCCTTAGCGGGAGGGCGAGGGTCAGAGACCCAGTACTTC. Translating gives CASTESLAGGRGSETQYF.